The 2 T cell receptor beta chains reported below all come from one sample, sequenced in a study of cytomegalovirus exposure and HLA in healthy donors. A multiplex PCR was run with 60 Vbeta primers and 13 Jbeta primers. TCRdb keeps only in-frame clones here, not all; method: immunoSEQ multiplex PCR. The repertoire holds about 210,000 clones, with about four fifths as singletons. What was sequenced was PBMCs. These receptors came from a woman aged 50 to 65 in good health and CMV-seropositive.

The rearrangement links TRBV11-2 to TRBJ1-3; 7 nucleotides align to TRBD1. Losses at the gene ends were 5 bases for V and 3 bases for J; bases not matched to a gene: 4. This CDR3 is 14 amino acids long. Germline V gene sequence: CDR1 SGHAT, CDR2 FQNNGV. CDR3 sequence reads: CASSTGDSGNTIYF. DNA of the CDR3: TGTGCCAGCAGCACTGGGGACAGTGGAAACACCATATATTTT.

This chain connects TRBV7-2 to TRBJ2-5; TRBD2 matches at 8 bases. This CDR3 contains 16 residues. Germline lookup yields CDR1 SGHTA and CDR2 FQGNSA. The ends lost 3 bases at V and 5 bases at J; junction bases unmatched: 11. The CDR3 loop is CASSLVSGGAGETQYF. In nucleotides, the CDR3 is TGTGCCAGCAGCTTGGTGTCCGGGGGGGCTGGCGAGACCCAGTACTTC.